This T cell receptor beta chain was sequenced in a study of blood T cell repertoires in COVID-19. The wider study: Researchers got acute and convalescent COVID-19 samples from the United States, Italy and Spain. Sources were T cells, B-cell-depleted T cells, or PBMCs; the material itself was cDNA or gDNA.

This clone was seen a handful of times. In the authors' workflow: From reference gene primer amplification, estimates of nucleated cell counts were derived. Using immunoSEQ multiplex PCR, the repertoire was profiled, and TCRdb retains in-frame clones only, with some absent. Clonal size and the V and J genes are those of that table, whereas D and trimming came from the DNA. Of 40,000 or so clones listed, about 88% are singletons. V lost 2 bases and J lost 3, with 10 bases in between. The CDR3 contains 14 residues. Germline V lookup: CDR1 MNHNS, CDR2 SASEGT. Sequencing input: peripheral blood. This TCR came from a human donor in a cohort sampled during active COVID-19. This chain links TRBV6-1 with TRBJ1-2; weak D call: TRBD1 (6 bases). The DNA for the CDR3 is TGTGCCAGCAGTGAACGGGACATTGACTATGGCTACACCTTC. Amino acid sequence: CASSERDIDYGYTF.